Listed here are 7 T cell receptor beta chains from one sample, sequenced in a study of T cells in Graves' hyperthyroidism and ophthalmopathy. Amplification targeted TCR beta CDR3 regions from RNA transcripts. The HTBI primer set served for first-round RT-PCR of the TCR CDR3. From the multiplex PCR reads, TCRdb called clonotypes with MiXCR, one entry per CDR3 protein. The sample includes roughly 640,000 distinct CDR3 sequences, roughly a sixth seen only once; the top ten take about 3.5%. Sequences were obtained from blood. Receptor source: a middle-aged woman with Graves' ophthalmopathy.

The V call is TRBV7-2, the J call TRBJ1-1, with D tentatively TRBD1 (5 bases). With 4 bases removed from V and 11 bases from J, the gap between germline ends came to 20 bases. CDR3 length: 14 residues. Germline values: CDR1 SGHTA, CDR2 FQGNSA. The CDR3 loop reads CASSSSPGPGGAFF. DNA of the CDR3: TGTGCCAGCAGCTCAAGTCCGGGGCCGGGGGGGGCTTTCTTT.

This clonotype turned up a few times. This rearrangement joins TRBV6-1 to TRBJ1-3, with TRBD1 matching 8 bases. Germline V gene lookup returns CDR1 MNHNS and CDR2 SASEGT. J gave up 2 bases and V 5 bases, and 8 bases lay outside the gene matches. The CDR3 has 16 residues. For the CDR3, the DNA is TGTGCCAGCAGTTCCACCCGACAGGGGACTGGAAACACCATATATTTT. Amino acids: CASSSTRQGTGNTIYF.

This clonotype was seen many times. The gene calls are TRBV15 and TRBJ1-1, with D maybe TRBD1 (6 bases). V lost 0 bases and J lost 1, with 12 bases in between. Germline values: CDR1 LNHNV, CDR2 YYDKDF (reference sequence). The CDR3 covers 16 residues. The CDR3 is CATSRDPTGPNTEAFF. For the CDR3, the DNA is TGTGCCACCAGCAGAGACCCGACAGGACCGAACACTGAAGCTTTCTTT.

This chain connects TRBV27 to TRBJ1-4; D ambiguous. V was trimmed by 8 bases and J by 5 bases, leaving 12 bases between them. Germline loops: CDR1 MNHEY, CDR2 SMNVEV (reference sequence). The CDR3 runs 13 residues. The CDR3 sequence: CASRRRENEKLFF. CDR3 bases: TGTGCCAGCCGCCGGAGGGAAAATGAAAAACTGTTTTTT.

This rearrangement joins TRBV6-2 or TRBV6-3 to TRBJ2-1, with TRBD2 matching over 8 bases. The CDR3 loop spans 15 amino acids. V was clipped by 8 bases and J by 4 bases; unmatched bases: 10. Germline loops: CDR1 MNHEY, CDR2 SVGEGT. This chain's CDR3 is CASRGGLAVYNEQFF. Here the CDR3 DNA reads TGTGCCAGCCGGGGGGGCCTAGCGGTTTACAATGAGCAGTTCTTC.

This clonotype was observed a handful of times. The rearrangement joins TRBV5-6 to TRBJ2-7; D is perhaps TRBD1 (6 bases). Trimming shortened V by 0 bases and J by 1 base, and 11 bases separated the two germline ends. Germline assignment: CDR1 SGHDT and CDR2 YYEEEE. This CDR3 has 15 residues. The CDR3 loop reads CASSLVARGSYEQYF. DNA for the CDR3: TGTGCCAGCAGCTTGGTGGCTAGGGGGTCCTACGAGCAGTACTTC.

V is TRBV18 and J is TRBJ2-5; 8 nucleotides align to TRBD1. CDR1 and CDR2 from the germline V gene are KGHSH and LQKENI. The CDR3 is 16 residues long. V was clipped by 5 bases and J by 2 bases; unmatched bases: 10. This CDR3 reads CASSKYQNRGQETQYF. As DNA, the CDR3 is TGTGCCAGCTCAAAATATCAGAACAGGGGGCAAGAGACCCAGTACTTC.